The TCR beta chain described here comes from a study of cytomegalovirus exposure and HLA in healthy donors. Note on this clone: Its antigen is as yet unknown.

V lost 4 bases, J lost 0 bases, and 11 bases lay in between. This CDR3 is 15 amino acids long. Germline CDR1 MNHNS, CDR2 SASEGT. Whole-study results and caveats: Sequencing likely produced, as an artifact, a cluster of highly shared sequence variants. The classifier was said to identify cytomegalovirus status with high specificity and sensitivity. Some V segments could not be told apart, so they were left out, TRBV6-2 and TRBV6-3 among them.

This PCR relied on a set of 60 Vbeta primers and 13 Jbeta primers. Measured with immunoSEQ multiplex PCR; TCRdb has only the in-frame clones, and not every one. The sample yields tens of thousands of clones, about 70% seen once. This receptor was identified in a young man in good health and CMV-seronegative. Sequencing input: PBMCs. V usage is TRBV6-1 and J usage is TRBJ2-3, with TRBD1 as a possible D gene (5 bases). CDR3 region: CASSVDRASTDTQYF. DNA for the CDR3: TGTGCCAGCAGTGTCGACAGAGCTAGCACAGATACGCAGTATTTT.